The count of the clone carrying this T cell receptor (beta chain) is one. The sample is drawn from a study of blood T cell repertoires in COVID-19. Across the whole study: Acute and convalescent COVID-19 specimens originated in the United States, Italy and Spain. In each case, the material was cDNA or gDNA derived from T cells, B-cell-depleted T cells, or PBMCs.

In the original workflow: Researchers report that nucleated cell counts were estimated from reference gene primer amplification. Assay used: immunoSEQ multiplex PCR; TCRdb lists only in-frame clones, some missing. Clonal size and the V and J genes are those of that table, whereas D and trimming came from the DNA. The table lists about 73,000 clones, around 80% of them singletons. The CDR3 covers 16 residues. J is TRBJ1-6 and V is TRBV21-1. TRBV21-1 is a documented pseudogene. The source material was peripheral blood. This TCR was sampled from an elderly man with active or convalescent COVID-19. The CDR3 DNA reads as TGTGCCAGCAGCGCCGGGTCGAGCTCCTATAATTCACCCCTCCACTTT. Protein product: CASSAGSSSYNSPLHF.